This TCR beta chain was retrieved from a study of T cell changes during pregnancy in multiple sclerosis. The table lists this clone with a count of one. Germline CDR1 and CDR2: SGHTA and FQGTGA. The V and J ends lost 1 base and 0 bases respectively, with 9 bases between them. CDR3 size: 16 residues. Profiled with immunoSEQ multiplex PCR; TCRdb holds only in-frame clones, not every one. Of over 50,000 clones in the sample, about 87% were seen once. The rearrangement joins TRBV7-3 to TRBJ2-2, with a weak D call TRBD2 (5 bases). The specimen comprised peripheral blood, sampled in the first trimester of pregnancy. The TCR sequence derives from a female donor in good health, enrolled as a control in a pregnancy study. CDR3 sequence reads: CASSLIPGTNTGELFF. CDR3 bases: TGTGCCAGCAGCTTAATTCCGGGGACGAACACCGGGGAGCTGTTTTTT. The full variable domain, with the rest looked up from reference TRBV7-3 and TRBJ2-2, is GAGVSQTPSNKVTEKGKYVELRCDPISGHTALYWYRQSLGQGPEFLIYFQGTGAADDSGLPNDRFFAVRPEGSVSTLKIQRTERGDSAVYLCASSLIPGTNTGELFFGEGSRLTVL.